What follows is one T cell receptor beta chain and its context. Seattle-derived patients entered the study during active infection and were followed longitudinally. The source of the sample is a study of blood T cell repertoires in COVID-19. Whole-study context: Some COVID-19 samples were acute and others convalescent; all came from the United States, Italy and Spain. In each case, the material was cDNA or gDNA derived from T cells, B-cell-depleted T cells, or PBMCs.

The V and J ends lost 0 bases and 1 base respectively, with 9 bases between them. This CDR3 is 15 amino acids long. Germline CDR1 and CDR2: SEHNR and FQNEAQ (reference sequence). In the source study's methods: Using reference gene primer amplification, nucleated cell counts were estimated. Profiled with immunoSEQ multiplex PCR; TCRdb holds only in-frame clones, not every one. V, J and clone size were drawn from that table, and D and trimming were deduced from the DNA. The sample lists around 170,000 clones; roughly 86% were seen once. The sequence was collected from a man aged 55-75 years with COVID-19, enrolled during active disease. Sequencing input: peripheral blood. The chain couples TRBV7-9 to TRBJ1-1, with D possibly TRBD1 on 6 matching bases. The CDR3 DNA is TGTGCCAGCAGCTTAGCGCAGGGGACGAACACTGAAGCTTTCTTT. This codes for CASSLAQGTNTEAFF.